A selection of T cell receptor beta chains follows, all from one sample in a study of graft-versus-host responses after intestinal transplantation. Sequencing was performed with immunoSEQ multiplex PCR; in TCRdb, only in-frame clones are kept and a portion is missing. The sample records about 40,000 clones, around 90% being singletons. This specimen consisted of PBMCs, obtained almost 320 days after intestinal transplant. These receptors came from a human patient who received an intestinal transplant, so some T cells may come from the graft donor. The CDR3 runs from the conserved cysteine through the conserved F or W. Each record gives: CDR3 DNA, CDR3 protein, D gene, clone size, V gene, J gene, CDR3 length. A D gene is named only where the DNA matches it firmly. Rows give clone size only sometimes, using once, few, many, or a class for an expanded clone.

CDR3nt: TGTGCCACCGCCGGAGGGCGGGACGAGCAGTACTTC
CDR3aa: CATAGGRDEQYF
d_gene: NA
abundance: NA
v_gene: TRBV28
j_gene: TRBJ2-7
len: 12

CDR3nt: TGCGCCAGCAGCCAAGGCCAGAACACCTACAATGAGCAGTTCTTC
CDR3aa: CASSQGQNTYNEQFF
d_gene: NA
abundance: once
v_gene: TRBV4-1
j_gene: TRBJ2-1
len: 15

CDR3nt: TGTGCCAGCTCACCGGGACAGGGGTCTGGAAACACCATATATTTT
CDR3aa: CASSPGQGSGNTIYF
d_gene: TRBD1
abundance: NA
v_gene: TRBV18
j_gene: TRBJ1-3
len: 15

CDR3nt: TGTGCCAGTACCGGGACCCAAGGCGATGGCTACACCTTC
CDR3aa: CASTGTQGDGYTF
d_gene: NA
abundance: once
v_gene: TRBV6-4
j_gene: TRBJ1-2
len: 13

CDR3nt: TGTGCCAGCAGCAGTAACCCCAATGGCTACACCTTC
CDR3aa: CASSSNPNGYTF
d_gene: NA
abundance: NA
v_gene: TRBV5-4
j_gene: TRBJ1-2
len: 12

CDR3nt: TGTGCCAGCAGCGTCCTGGGACAGGGGGAGCGAGAGACCCAGTACTTC
CDR3aa: CASSVLGQGERETQYF
d_gene: TRBD1
abundance: NA
v_gene: TRBV9
j_gene: TRBJ2-5
len: 16

CDR3nt: TGTGCCAGCAGCCAAGAAGGGACGGTCTCTGGGGCCAACGTCCTGACTTTC
CDR3aa: CASSQEGTVSGANVLTF
d_gene: NA
abundance: NA
v_gene: TRBV4-2
j_gene: TRBJ2-6
len: 17

CDR3nt: TGTGCCAGCAGCGTTAGCGGGACTAGCACAGATACGCAGTATTTT
CDR3aa: CASSVSGTSTDTQYF
d_gene: TRBD2
abundance: NA
v_gene: TRBV9
j_gene: TRBJ2-3
len: 15

CDR3nt: TGTGCCAGCAGCGAGGGACTAGCGGGAGGGAATGAGCAGTTCTTC
CDR3aa: CASSEGLAGGNEQFF
d_gene: TRBD2
abundance: NA
v_gene: TRBV7-3
j_gene: TRBJ2-1
len: 15

CDR3nt: TGTGCCTGGAGCGCCCTGAAAGAGACAGGGGAAAGCTACGAGCAGTACTTC
CDR3aa: CAWSALKETGESYEQYF
d_gene: TRBD1
abundance: NA
v_gene: TRBV30
j_gene: TRBJ2-7
len: 17

CDR3nt: TGTGCCAGCATAAAAACCCAGAGAGAAAAACTGTTTTTT
CDR3aa: CASIKTQREKLFF
d_gene: NA
abundance: NA
v_gene: TRBV6-5
j_gene: TRBJ1-4
len: 13

CDR3nt: TGTGCCAGCAGTCGACTAGCCCCTTTTGGGGATGAGCAGTTCTTC
CDR3aa: CASSRLAPFGDEQFF
d_gene: TRBD2
abundance: NA
v_gene: TRBV9
j_gene: TRBJ2-1
len: 15

CDR3nt: TGTGCCAGCAGTTTATTACTAGCGGGATCCTACAATGAGCAGTTCTTC
CDR3aa: CASSLLLAGSYNEQFF
d_gene: TRBD2
abundance: NA
v_gene: TRBV27
j_gene: TRBJ2-1
len: 16

CDR3nt: TGTGCCAGCTCACCGGATTTGAACACTGAAGCTTTCTTT
CDR3aa: CASSPDLNTEAFF
d_gene: NA
abundance: NA
v_gene: TRBV18
j_gene: TRBJ1-1
len: 13

CDR3nt: TGTGCCAGCAGCTCCTCGGACAGGGGACCTAATTCACCCCTCCACTTT
CDR3aa: CASSSSDRGPNSPLHF
d_gene: TRBD1
abundance: NA
v_gene: TRBV9
j_gene: TRBJ1-6
len: 16

CDR3nt: TGTGCCAGCAGCCACCCGAGAGGGAGCACCCTTCGGAGCAATCAGCCCCAGCATTTT
CDR3aa: CASSHPRGSTLRSNQPQHF
d_gene: NA
abundance: NA
v_gene: TRBV5-8
j_gene: TRBJ1-5
len: 19

CDR3nt: TGTGCCAGCAGCCCTTTGGCGGGCCGTAGCTCCTACAATGAGCAGTTCTTC
CDR3aa: CASSPLAGRSSYNEQFF
d_gene: NA
abundance: once
v_gene: TRBV28
j_gene: TRBJ2-1
len: 17

CDR3nt: TGTGCCAGCAGCGGTGGACAGAATCGACCTGGGGCCAACGTCCTGACTTTC
CDR3aa: CASSGGQNRPGANVLTF
d_gene: NA
abundance: NA
v_gene: TRBV9
j_gene: TRBJ2-6
len: 17

CDR3nt: TGTGCCAGCAGCAGGGGGCCCAAAAACATTCAGTACTTC
CDR3aa: CASSRGPKNIQYF
d_gene: TRBD1
abundance: NA
v_gene: TRBV9
j_gene: TRBJ2-4
len: 13

CDR3nt: TGTGCCAGCTCCTGGACTGACGCGAACACCGGGGAGCTGTTTTTT
CDR3aa: CASSWTDANTGELFF
d_gene: NA
abundance: NA
v_gene: TRBV7-9
j_gene: TRBJ2-2
len: 15

CDR3nt: TGCGCCAGCAGCCAAGACCCTCCCGGGGGAGAGACCCAGTACTTC
CDR3aa: CASSQDPPGGETQYF
d_gene: NA
abundance: few
v_gene: TRBV4-1
j_gene: TRBJ2-5
len: 15

CDR3nt: TGCGCCAGCAAGCAGGACAGCTCTGGAAACACCATATATTTT
CDR3aa: CASKQDSSGNTIYF
d_gene: NA
abundance: NA
v_gene: TRBV5-1
j_gene: TRBJ1-3
len: 14

CDR3nt: TGTGCCATCAGACAGAACACTGAAGCTTTCTTT
CDR3aa: CAIRQNTEAFF
d_gene: NA
abundance: NA
v_gene: TRBV10-3
j_gene: TRBJ1-1
len: 11

CDR3nt: TGTGCCAGCAGTAGGACAGGGGGCACCGGGGAGCTGTTTTTT
CDR3aa: CASSRTGGTGELFF
d_gene: TRBD1
abundance: NA
v_gene: TRBV28
j_gene: TRBJ2-2
len: 14

CDR3nt: TGTGCCAGCAGTGAATTTGGACAGGGGTCGTTTTCACCCCTCCACTTT
CDR3aa: CASSEFGQGSFSPLHF
d_gene: TRBD1
abundance: once
v_gene: TRBV2
j_gene: TRBJ1-6
len: 16

CDR3nt: TGTGCCAGCAGCCTAGCATTGTCCACAGATACGCAGTATTTT
CDR3aa: CASSLALSTDTQYF
d_gene: NA
abundance: NA
v_gene: TRBV27
j_gene: TRBJ2-3
len: 14

CDR3nt: TGCAGCGTTGGTGCGAGGGATCAGCCCCAGCATTTT
CDR3aa: CSVGARDQPQHF
d_gene: NA
abundance: NA
v_gene: TRBV29-1
j_gene: TRBJ1-5
len: 12

CDR3nt: TGTGCCAGCAGTTACAGGGGGACAACCTCCACAGATACGCAGTATTTT
CDR3aa: CASSYRGTTSTDTQYF
d_gene: NA
abundance: NA
v_gene: TRBV6-5
j_gene: TRBJ2-3
len: 16

CDR3nt: TGTGCCAGCAGTTACTCATCCGGGGGTGGGTCACCCCTCCACTTT
CDR3aa: CASSYSSGGGSPLHF
d_gene: NA
abundance: NA
v_gene: TRBV6-5
j_gene: TRBJ1-6
len: 15

CDR3nt: TGTGCCAGCAGCGCCGGGACAGGGCGGGATACGCAGTATTTT
CDR3aa: CASSAGTGRDTQYF
d_gene: TRBD1
abundance: NA
v_gene: TRBV6-1
j_gene: TRBJ2-3
len: 14